This passage covers 2 T cell receptor beta chains from one sample sequenced in a study of shared clonotypes between healthy human individuals. The assay was immunoSEQ multiplex PCR, and TCRdb's table has in-frame clones only and misses some. This table holds hundreds of thousands of clones, over 65% found once. Sequences were obtained from memory CD4+ T cells sorted from blood. Sample subset: CD45RA-negative fraction. The source is a woman aged 30 to 39 in good health.

This clone was recorded a few times. The chain recombines TRBV9 with TRBJ2-7; D remains ambiguous. Germline CDR1 SGDLS, CDR2 YYNGEE. V was cut by 4 bases and J by 0 bases, with 11 bases left in between. The CDR3 is made up of 14 amino acids. The CDR3 here is CASSPRASSYEQYF. CDR3 DNA sequence: TGTGCCAGCAGCCCCCGTGCCAGCTCCTACGAGCAGTACTTC.

V usage is TRBV4-2 and J usage is TRBJ2-7, with 10 bases lining up with TRBD2. Per germline, CDR1 LGHNA and CDR2 YNFKEQ. The ends lost 4 bases at V and 2 bases at J; junction bases unmatched: 8. CDR3 length equals 16 residues. For the CDR3, the DNA is TGTGCCAGCAGCCGAATAAAGCGGGAGGGAACCTACGAGCAGTACTTC. It specifies CASSRIKREGTYEQYF.